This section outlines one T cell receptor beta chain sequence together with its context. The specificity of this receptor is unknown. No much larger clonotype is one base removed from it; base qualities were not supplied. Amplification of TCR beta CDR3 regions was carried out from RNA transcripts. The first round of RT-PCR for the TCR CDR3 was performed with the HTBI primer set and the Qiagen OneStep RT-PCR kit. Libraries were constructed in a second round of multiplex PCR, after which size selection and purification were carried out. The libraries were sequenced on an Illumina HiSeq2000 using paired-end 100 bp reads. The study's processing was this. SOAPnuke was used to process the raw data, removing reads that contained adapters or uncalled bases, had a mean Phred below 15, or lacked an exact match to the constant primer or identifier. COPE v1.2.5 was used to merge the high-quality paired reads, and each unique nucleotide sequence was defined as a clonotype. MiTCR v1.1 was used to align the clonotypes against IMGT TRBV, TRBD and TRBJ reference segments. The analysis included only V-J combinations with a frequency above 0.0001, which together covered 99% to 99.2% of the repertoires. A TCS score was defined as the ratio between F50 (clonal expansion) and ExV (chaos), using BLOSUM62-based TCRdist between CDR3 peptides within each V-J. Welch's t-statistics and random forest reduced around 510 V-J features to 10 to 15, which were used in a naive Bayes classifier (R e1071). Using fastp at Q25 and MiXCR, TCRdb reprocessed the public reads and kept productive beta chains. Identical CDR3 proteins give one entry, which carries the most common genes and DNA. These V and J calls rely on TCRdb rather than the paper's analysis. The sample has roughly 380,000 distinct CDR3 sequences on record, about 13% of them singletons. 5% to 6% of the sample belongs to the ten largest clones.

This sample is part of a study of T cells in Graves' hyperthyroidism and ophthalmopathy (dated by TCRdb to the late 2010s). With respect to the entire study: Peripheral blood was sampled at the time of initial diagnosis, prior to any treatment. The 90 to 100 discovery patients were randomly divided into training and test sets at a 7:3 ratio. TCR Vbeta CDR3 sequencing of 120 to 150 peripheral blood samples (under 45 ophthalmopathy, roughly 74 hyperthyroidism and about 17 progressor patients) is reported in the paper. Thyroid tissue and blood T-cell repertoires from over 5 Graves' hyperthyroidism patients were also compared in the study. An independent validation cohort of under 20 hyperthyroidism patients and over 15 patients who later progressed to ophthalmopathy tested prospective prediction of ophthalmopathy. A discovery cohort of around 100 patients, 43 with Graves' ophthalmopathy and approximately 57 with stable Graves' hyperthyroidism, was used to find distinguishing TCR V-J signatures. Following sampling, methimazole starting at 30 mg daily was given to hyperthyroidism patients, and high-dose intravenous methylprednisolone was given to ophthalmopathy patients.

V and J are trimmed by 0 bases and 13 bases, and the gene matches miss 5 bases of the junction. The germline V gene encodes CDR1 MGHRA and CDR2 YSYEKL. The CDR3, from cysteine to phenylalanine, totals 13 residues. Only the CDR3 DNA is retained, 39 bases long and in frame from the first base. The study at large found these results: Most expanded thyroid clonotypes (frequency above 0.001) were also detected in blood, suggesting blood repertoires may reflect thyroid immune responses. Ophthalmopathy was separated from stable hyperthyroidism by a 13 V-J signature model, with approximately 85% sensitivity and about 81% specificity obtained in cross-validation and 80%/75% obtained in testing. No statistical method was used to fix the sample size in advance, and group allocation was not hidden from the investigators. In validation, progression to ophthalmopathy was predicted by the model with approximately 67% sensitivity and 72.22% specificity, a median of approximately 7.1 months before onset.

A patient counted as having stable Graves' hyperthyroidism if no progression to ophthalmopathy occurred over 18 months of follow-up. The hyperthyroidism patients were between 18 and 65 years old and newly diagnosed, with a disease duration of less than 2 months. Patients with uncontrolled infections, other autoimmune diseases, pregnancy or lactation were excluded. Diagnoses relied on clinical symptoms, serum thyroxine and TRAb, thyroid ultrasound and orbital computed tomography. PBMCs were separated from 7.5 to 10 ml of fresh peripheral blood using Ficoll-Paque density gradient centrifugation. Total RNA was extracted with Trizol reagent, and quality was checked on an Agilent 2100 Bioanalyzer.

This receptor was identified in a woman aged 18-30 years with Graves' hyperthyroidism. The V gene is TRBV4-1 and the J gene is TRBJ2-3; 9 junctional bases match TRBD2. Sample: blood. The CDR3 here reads CASSQEAGGPKYF. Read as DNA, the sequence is TGCGCCAGCAGCCAAGAGGCGGGAGGGCCTAAGTATTTT.